Reported below is one T cell receptor (beta chain). Germline lookup yields CDR1 MDHEN and CDR2 SYDVKM. Trimming cost V 6 bases and J 4 bases; bases outside gene matches: 8. This CDR3 comprises 14 residues. The data derive from a study of blood T cell repertoires in COVID-19. Across the whole study: Material from acute and convalescent COVID-19 was sourced from the United States, Italy and Spain. In each case, the material was cDNA or gDNA derived from T cells, B-cell-depleted T cells, or PBMCs.

Authors' processing steps: Reference gene primer amplification gave nucleated cell count estimates. TCRdb's table, derived via immunoSEQ multiplex PCR, lists solely in-frame clones and lacks some. V and J calls and clone size are those listed in that table; D and trimming were worked out from the DNA. Here the sample spans 200,000 or so clones, 80% to 90% being singletons. Sequenced: peripheral blood. The clonotype was recovered from a man in his sixties with acute or convalescent COVID-19. V usage is TRBV28 and J usage is TRBJ1-2, with TRBD1 matching over 7 bases. The CDR3 loop reads CASRGRRGFYGYTF. CDR3 coding DNA: TGTGCCAGCAGAGGGCGCAGGGGGTTCTATGGCTACACCTTC.